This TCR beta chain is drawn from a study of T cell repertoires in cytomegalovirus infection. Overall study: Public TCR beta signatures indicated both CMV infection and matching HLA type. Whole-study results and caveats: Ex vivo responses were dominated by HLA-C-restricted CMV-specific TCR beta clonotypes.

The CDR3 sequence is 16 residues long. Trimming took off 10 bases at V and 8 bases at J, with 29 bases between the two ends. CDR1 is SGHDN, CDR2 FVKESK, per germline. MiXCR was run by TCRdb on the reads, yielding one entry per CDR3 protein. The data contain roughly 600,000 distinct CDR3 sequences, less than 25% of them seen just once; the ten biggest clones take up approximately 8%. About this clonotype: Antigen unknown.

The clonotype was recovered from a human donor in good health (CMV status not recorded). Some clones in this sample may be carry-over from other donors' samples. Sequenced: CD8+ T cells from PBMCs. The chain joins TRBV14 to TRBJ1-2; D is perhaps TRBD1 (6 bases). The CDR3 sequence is CATDPWEDRHERGYTF. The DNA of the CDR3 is TGTGCCACCGATCCGTGGGAAGACAGGCACGAACGGGGCTACACCTTC.